This T cell receptor beta chain was profiled in a study of T cell repertoires in cytomegalovirus infection. Study-wide context: Indicated by public TCR beta signatures were CMV infection and matching HLA type. Study-level results: People with CMV and the relevant HLA were identified by cumulative public TCR beta family frequency.

In regard to this clonotype: Its antigen is not known.

MiXCR, applied by TCRdb to the reads, yields one record per CDR3 protein. The sample lists fewer than 700,000 distinct CDR3 sequences, roughly 24% occurring once. From germline, CDR1 is SEHNR and CDR2 FQNEAQ (reference sequence). The CDR3 contains 12 residues. With 1 base removed from V and 11 bases from J, the gap between germline ends came to 6 bases. The clonotype comes from a human donor in good health (CMV status not recorded). Some clones in this sample may be carry-over from other donors' samples. The gene calls are TRBV7-9 and TRBJ1-6, with D possibly TRBD1 on 5 matching bases. The source material was CD8+ T cells from PBMCs. The DNA for the CDR3 is TGTGCCAGCAGCTTAGGACAGACACCCCTCCACTTT. Translation: CASSLGQTPLHF.